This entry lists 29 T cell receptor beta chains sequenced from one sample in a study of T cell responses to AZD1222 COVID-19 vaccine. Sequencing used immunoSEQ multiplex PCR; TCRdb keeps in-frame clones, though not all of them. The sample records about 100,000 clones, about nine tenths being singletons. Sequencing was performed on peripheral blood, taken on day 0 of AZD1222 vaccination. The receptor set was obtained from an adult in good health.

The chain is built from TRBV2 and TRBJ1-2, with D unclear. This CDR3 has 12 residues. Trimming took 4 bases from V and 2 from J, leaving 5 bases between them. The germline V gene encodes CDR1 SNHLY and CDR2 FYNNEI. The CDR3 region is CASSARNYGYTF. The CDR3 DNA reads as TGTGCCAGCAGTGCACGGAACTATGGCTACACCTTC.

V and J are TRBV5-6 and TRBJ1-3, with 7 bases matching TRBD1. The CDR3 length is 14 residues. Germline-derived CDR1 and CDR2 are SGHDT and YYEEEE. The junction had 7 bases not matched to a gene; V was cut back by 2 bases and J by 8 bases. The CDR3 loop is CASSLQGGSHTIYF. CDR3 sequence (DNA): TGTGCCAGCAGCTTACAAGGGGGCAGCCACACCATATATTTT. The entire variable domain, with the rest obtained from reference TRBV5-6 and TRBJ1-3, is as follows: DAGVTQSPTHLIKTRGQQVTLRCSPKSGHDTVSWYQQALGQGPQFIFQYYEEEERQRGNFPDRFSGHQFPNYSSELNVNALLLGDSALYLCASSLQGGSHTIYFGEGSWLTVV.

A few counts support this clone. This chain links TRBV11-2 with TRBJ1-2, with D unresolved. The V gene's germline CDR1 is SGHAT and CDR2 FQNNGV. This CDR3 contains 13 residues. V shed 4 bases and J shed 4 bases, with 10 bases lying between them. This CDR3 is CASSSARAYGYTF. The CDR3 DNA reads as TGTGCCAGCAGCTCAGCCCGGGCCTATGGCTACACCTTC.

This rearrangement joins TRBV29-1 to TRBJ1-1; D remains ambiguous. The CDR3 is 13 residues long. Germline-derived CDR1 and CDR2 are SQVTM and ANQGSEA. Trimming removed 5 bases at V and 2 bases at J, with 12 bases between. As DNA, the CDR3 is TGCAGCGTTCTTGTAGGCGGAAACACTGAAGCTTTCTTT. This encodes CSVLVGGNTEAFF.

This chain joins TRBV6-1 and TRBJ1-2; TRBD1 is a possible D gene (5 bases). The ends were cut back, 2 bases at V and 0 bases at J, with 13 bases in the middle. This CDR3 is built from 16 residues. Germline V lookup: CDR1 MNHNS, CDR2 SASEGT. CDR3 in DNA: TGTGCCAGCAGTGAAATTGCGACAGACGCTAACTATGGCTACACCTTC. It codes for CASSEIATDANYGYTF.

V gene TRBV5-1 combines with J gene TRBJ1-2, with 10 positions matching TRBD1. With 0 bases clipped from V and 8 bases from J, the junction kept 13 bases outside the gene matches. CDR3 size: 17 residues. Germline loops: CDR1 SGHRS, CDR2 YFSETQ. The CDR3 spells CASSLETGGGKRGGYTF. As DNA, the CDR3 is TGCGCCAGCAGCTTGGAGACAGGGGGCGGAAAAAGAGGAGGCTACACCTTC. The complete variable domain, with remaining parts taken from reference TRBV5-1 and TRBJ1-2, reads KAGVTQTPRYLIKTRGQQVTLSCSPISGHRSVSWYQQTPGQGLQFLFEYFSETQRNKGNFPGRFSGRQFSNSRSEMNVSTLELGDSALYLCASSLETGGGKRGGYTFGSGTRLTVV.

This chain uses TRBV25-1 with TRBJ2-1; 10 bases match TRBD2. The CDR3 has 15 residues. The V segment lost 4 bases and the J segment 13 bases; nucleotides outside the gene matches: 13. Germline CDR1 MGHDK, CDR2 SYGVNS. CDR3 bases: TGTGCCAGCAGTGGGGCCGGGACTAGCGAAACCTATCAGTTCTTC. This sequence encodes CASSGAGTSETYQFF. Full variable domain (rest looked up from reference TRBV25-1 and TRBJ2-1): EADIYQTPRYLVIGTGKKITLECSQTMGHDKMYWYQQDPGMELHLIHYSYGVNSTEKGDLSSESTVSRIRTEHFPLTLESARPSHTSQYLCASSGAGTSETYQFFGPGTRLTVL.

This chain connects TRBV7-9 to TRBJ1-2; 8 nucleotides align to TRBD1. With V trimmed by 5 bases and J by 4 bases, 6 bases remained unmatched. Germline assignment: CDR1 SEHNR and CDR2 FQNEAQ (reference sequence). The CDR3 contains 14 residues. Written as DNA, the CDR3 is TGTGCCAGCAGCCCGGGACAGGACCCCTATGGCTACACCTTC. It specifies CASSPGQDPYGYTF.

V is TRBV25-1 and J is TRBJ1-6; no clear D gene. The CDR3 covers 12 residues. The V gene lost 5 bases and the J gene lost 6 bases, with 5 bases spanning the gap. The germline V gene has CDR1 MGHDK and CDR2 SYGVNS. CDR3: CASSQVNSPLHF. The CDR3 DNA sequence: TGTGCCAGCAGTCAGGTTAATTCACCCCTCCACTTT.

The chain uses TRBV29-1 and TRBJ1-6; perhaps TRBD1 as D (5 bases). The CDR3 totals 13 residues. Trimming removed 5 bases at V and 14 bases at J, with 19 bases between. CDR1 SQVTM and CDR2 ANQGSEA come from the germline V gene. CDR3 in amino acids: CSVLDRLVGALHF. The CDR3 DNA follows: TGCAGCGTTTTAGACCGCCTCGTGGGGGCCCTCCACTTT.

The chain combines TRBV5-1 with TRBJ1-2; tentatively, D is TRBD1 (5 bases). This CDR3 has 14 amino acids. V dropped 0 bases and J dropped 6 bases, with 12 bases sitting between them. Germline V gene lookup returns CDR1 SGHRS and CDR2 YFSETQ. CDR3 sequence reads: CASSLAADSNGYTF. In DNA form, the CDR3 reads TGCGCCAGCAGCTTGGCGGCAGACAGTAATGGCTACACCTTC.

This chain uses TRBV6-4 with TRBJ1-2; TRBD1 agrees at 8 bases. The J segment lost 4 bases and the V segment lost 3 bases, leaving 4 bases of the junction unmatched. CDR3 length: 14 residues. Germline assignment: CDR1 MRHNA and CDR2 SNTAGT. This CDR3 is CASSERQGFYGYTF. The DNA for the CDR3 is TGTGCCAGCAGTGAAAGACAGGGGTTCTATGGCTACACCTTC.

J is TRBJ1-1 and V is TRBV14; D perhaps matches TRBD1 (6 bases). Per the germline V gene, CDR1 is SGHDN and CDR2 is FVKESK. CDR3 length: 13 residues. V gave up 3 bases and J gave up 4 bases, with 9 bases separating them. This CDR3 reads CASSQGAITEAFF. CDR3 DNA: TGTGCCAGCAGCCAGGGGGCCATCACTGAAGCTTTCTTT.

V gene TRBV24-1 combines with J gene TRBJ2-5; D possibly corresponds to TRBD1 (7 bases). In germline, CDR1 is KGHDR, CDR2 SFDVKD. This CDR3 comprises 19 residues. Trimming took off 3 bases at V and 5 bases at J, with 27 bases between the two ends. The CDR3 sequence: CATSDLPRDQTGRRETQYF. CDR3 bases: TGTGCCACCAGTGATCTGCCGCGGGATCAGACAGGGCGGAGGGAGACCCAGTACTTC.

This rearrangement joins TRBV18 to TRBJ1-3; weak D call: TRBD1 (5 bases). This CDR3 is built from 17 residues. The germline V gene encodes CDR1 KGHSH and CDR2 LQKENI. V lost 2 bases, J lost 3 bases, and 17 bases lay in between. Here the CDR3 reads CASSPTSGRRGGNTIYF. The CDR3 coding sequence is TGTGCCAGCTCACCAACCTCGGGAAGGAGGGGTGGAAACACCATATATTTT.

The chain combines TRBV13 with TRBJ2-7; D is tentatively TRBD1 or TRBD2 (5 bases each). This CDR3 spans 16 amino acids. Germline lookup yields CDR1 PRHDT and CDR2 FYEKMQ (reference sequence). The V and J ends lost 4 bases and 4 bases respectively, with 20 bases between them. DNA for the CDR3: TGTGCCAGCAGCTCCAGCAGGGACCCTTTTTTATACGAGCAGTACTTC. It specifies CASSSSRDPFLYEQYF. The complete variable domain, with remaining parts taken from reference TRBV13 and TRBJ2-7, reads AAGVIQSPRHLIKEKRETATLKCYPIPRHDTVYWYQQGPGQDPQFLISFYEKMQSDKGSIPDRFSAQQFSDYHSELNMSSLELGDSALYFCASSSSRDPFLYEQYFGPGTRLTVT.

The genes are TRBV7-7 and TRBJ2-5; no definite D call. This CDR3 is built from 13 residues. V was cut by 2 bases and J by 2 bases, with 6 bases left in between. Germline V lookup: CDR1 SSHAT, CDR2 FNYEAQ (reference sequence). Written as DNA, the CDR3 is TGTGCCAGCAGCTTATCAGTACAAGAGACCCAGTACTTC. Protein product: CASSLSVQETQYF.

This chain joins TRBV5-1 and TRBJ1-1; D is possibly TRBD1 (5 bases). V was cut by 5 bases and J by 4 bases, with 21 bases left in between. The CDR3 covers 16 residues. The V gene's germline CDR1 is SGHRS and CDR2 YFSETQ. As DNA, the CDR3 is TGCGCCAGCAGTCGGGGAGGGGTTTATGAGACCACTGAAGCTTTCTTT. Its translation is CASSRGGVYETTEAFF. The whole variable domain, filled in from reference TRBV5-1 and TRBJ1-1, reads KAGVTQTPRYLIKTRGQQVTLSCSPISGHRSVSWYQQTPGQGLQFLFEYFSETQRNKGNFPGRFSGRQFSNSRSEMNVSTLELGDSALYLCASSRGGVYETTEAFFGQGTRLTVV.

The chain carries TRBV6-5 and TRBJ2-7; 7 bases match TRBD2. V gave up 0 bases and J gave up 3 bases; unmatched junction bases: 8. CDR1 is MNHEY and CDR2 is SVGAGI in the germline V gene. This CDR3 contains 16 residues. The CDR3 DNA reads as TGTGCCAGCAGTTACTCGAGCCGCGGGGGATTCTACGAGCAGTACTTC. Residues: CASSYSSRGGFYEQYF.

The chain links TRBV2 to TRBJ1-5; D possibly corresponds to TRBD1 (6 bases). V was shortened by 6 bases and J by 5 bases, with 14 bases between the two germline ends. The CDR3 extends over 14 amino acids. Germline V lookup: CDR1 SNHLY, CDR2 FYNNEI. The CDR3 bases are TGTGCCAGCAGGGGCTCAAACAGGGATCAGCCCCAGCATTTT. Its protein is CASRGSNRDQPQHF.

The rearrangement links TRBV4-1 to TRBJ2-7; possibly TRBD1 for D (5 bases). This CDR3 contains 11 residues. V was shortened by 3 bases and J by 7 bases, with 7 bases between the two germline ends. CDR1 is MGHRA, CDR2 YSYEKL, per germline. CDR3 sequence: CASSHGQEQYF. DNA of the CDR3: TGCGCCAGCAGCCACGGACAAGAGCAGTACTTC.

CDR3: CASSDTGQSTDTQYF. CDR3 sequence (DNA): TGTGCCAGCTCAGACACAGGACAGTCGACAGATACGCAGTATTTT. The chain joins TRBV6-5 to TRBJ2-3, with D possibly matching TRBD1 (6 bases). This CDR3 has 15 amino acids. The ends were cut back, 8 bases at V and 3 bases at J, with 18 bases in the middle. The germline CDR1 and CDR2 sequences are MNHEY and SVGAGI.

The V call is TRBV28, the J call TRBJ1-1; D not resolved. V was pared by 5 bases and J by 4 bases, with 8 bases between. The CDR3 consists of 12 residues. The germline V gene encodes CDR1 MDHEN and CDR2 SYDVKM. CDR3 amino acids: CASSQEGTEAFF. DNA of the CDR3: TGTGCCAGCAGTCAGGAGGGCACTGAAGCTTTCTTT.

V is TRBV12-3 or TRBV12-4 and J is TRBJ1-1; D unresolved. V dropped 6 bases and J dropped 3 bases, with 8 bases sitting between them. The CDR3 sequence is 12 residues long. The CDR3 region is CASSHLDTEAFF. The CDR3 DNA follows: TGTGCCAGCAGCCATTTGGACACTGAAGCTTTCTTT.

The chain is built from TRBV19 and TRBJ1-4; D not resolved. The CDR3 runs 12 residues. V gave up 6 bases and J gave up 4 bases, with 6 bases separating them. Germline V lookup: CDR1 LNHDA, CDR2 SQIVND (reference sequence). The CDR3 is CASRYYNEKLFF. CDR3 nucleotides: TGTGCCAGTAGATACTATAATGAAAAACTGTTTTTT.

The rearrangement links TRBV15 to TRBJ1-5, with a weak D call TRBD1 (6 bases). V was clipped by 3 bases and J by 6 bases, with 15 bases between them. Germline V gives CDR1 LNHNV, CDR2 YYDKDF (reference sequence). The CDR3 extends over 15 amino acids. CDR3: CATSSGTGWGQPQHF. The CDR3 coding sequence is TGTGCCACCAGCAGCGGTACAGGGTGGGGTCAGCCCCAGCATTTT.

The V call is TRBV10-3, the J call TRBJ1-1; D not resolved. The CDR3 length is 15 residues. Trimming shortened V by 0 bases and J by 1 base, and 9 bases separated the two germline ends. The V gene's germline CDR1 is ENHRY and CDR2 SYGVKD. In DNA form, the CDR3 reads TGTGCCATCAGTGAGTCGAGCAGTTCGAACACTGAAGCTTTCTTT. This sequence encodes CAISESSSSNTEAFF.

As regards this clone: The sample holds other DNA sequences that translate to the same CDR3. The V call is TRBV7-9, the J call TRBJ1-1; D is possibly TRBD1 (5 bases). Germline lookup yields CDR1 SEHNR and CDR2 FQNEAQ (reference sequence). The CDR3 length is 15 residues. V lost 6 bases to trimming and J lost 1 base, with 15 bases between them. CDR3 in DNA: TGTGCCAGCAGTTCCACCGGGACTCCGAACACTGAAGCTTTCTTT. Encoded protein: CASSSTGTPNTEAFF. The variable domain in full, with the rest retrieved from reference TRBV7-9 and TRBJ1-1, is DTGVSQNPRHKITKRGQNVTFRCDPISEHNRLYWYRQTLGQGPEFLTYFQNEAQLEKSRLLSDRFSAERPKGSFSTLEIQRTEQGDSAMYLCASSSTGTPNTEAFFGQGTRLTVV.

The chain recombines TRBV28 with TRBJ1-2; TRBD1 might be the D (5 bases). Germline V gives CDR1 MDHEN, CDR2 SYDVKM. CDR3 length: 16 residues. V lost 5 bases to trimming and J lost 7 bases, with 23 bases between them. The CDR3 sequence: CASSPSNNRDGSGYTF. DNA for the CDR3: TGTGCCAGCAGTCCGAGCAATAATAGGGACGGGAGTGGCTACACCTTC.